A single sample gave rise to the 11 T cell receptor beta chains below, sequenced in a study of cytomegalovirus exposure and HLA in healthy donors. Amplification used 60 Vbeta primers and 13 Jbeta primers. Libraries were prepared by immunoSEQ multiplex PCR; TCRdb keeps only in-frame clonotypes and omits some of them. Of some 65,000 clones detected, less than 70% appear once; the ten largest clones hold 9.5% to 12%. The sample consisted of PBMCs. Source of these receptors: a young woman in good health and CMV-seronegative.

This chain connects TRBV5-4 to TRBJ1-1; 7 bases match TRBD1. Germline V gene data show CDR1 as SGHNT and CDR2 as YYREEE (reference sequence). V was clipped by 4 bases and J by 2 bases; unmatched bases: 8. There are 15 residues in the CDR3. The CDR3 region is CASSHPQGTNTEAFF. In nucleotides, the CDR3 is TGTGCCAGCAGCCACCCACAGGGGACAAACACTGAAGCTTTCTTT. The full variable domain, rest sourced from reference TRBV5-4 and TRBJ1-1, is ETGVTQSPTHLIKTRGQQVTLRCSSQSGHNTVSWYQQALGQGPQFIFQYYREEENGRGNFPPRFSGLQFPNYSSELNVNALELDDSALYLCASSHPQGTNTEAFFGQGTRLTVV.

The chain is built from TRBV25-1 and TRBJ1-2; D not certain. CDR1 and CDR2 from the germline V gene are MGHDK and SYGVNS. V was pared by 2 bases and J by 4 bases, with 14 bases between. This CDR3 region has 15 residues. The CDR3 sequence: CASSETQPALYGYTF. The CDR3 DNA reads TGTGCCAGCAGTGAAACACAGCCCGCACTCTATGGCTACACCTTC.

This clone showed up just a few times. The chain recombines TRBV4-2 with TRBJ1-1; D may be TRBD1 (6 bases). Germline loops: CDR1 LGHNA, CDR2 YNFKEQ. Trimming removed 1 base from V and 2 bases from J, with 14 bases in between. The CDR3 runs 16 residues. DNA of the CDR3: TGTGCCAGCAGCCAAGGGAGCGGGGGGCGCAACACTGAAGCTTTCTTT. This encodes CASSQGSGGRNTEAFF.

Concerning this clone: The junction differs from germline at one of its ends, possibly a read error. The genes are TRBV5-1 and TRBJ2-3, with D perhaps matching TRBD2 (7 bases). The CDR3 has 17 residues. The germline gives CDR1 SGHRS, CDR2 YFSETQ. The CDR3, as DNA: TGCGCCAGCAGCCCCCTCTCAGGCGGGGGCCGCACGGATACGCAGTATTTT. Translation gives CASSPLSGGGRTDTQYF.

This clone was recorded a few times. This chain uses TRBV7-9 with TRBJ2-1, with TRBD2 matching over 12 bases. V dropped 5 bases and J dropped 4; count of bases not matched to a gene: 6. The CDR3 contains 16 residues. In germline, CDR1 is SEHNR, CDR2 FQNEAQ (reference sequence). The CDR3 region is CASSPTSGGRYNEQFF. The CDR3 coding sequence is TGTGCCAGCAGCCCAACTAGCGGGGGGCGTTACAATGAGCAGTTCTTC.

The rearrangement links TRBV11-2 to TRBJ2-5, with 8 bases that match TRBD2. The V gene's germline CDR1 is SGHAT and CDR2 FQNNGV. V was pared by 3 bases and J by 4 bases, with 13 bases of the junction left unmatched. The CDR3 is 17 residues long. CDR3 in amino acids: CASSFGTSNPRGETQYF. The CDR3 DNA reads TGTGCCAGCAGCTTCGGGACTAGTAATCCCAGGGGAGAGACCCAGTACTTC.

The rearrangement links TRBV5-6 to TRBJ2-5; D perhaps matches TRBD1 (6 bases). The assigned J gene may be wrong: the sequence end matches TRBJ2-7 better. Per germline, CDR1 SGHDT and CDR2 YYEEEE. The CDR3 has 15 amino acids. CDR3 residues: CASSLVGRTDYEQYF. CDR3 nucleotides: TGTGCCAGCAGCTTGGTAGGAAGGACAGACTACGAGCAGTACTTC.

The chain couples TRBV6-1 to TRBJ1-2; 10 bases line up with TRBD1. The V and J ends lost 4 bases and 2 bases, in that order; junction bases with no gene match: 7. Germline-derived CDR1 and CDR2 are MNHNS and SASEGT. This CDR3 is 16 amino acids long. CDR3 loop: CASSGAGTGANYGYTF. In nucleotides, the CDR3 is TGTGCCAGCAGTGGAGCCGGGACAGGGGCGAACTATGGCTACACCTTC.

The chain couples TRBV7-2 to TRBJ1-2; 10 bases are a match to TRBD1. The CDR3 is made up of 14 amino acids. Trimming at V came to 5 bases and at J to 2 bases, leaving 2 bases not matched to a gene. Germline V lookup: CDR1 SGHTA, CDR2 FQGNSA. CDR3 region: CASSLGQGNYGYTF. CDR3 bases: TGTGCCAGCAGCCTGGGACAGGGGAACTATGGCTACACCTTC.

In its sample, this clone was seen once. V and J are TRBV18 and TRBJ1-1, with 8 bases matching TRBD1. The CDR3 loop spans 17 amino acids. Trimming cost V 6 bases and J 0 bases; bases outside gene matches: 12. Germline values: CDR1 KGHSH, CDR2 LQKENI. The CDR3 is CASSTAPGQVMNTEAFF. CDR3 sequence (DNA): TGTGCCAGCTCCACAGCCCCGGGACAGGTCATGAACACTGAAGCTTTCTTT.

J is TRBJ2-7 and V is TRBV11-2; possible D gene TRBD1, 6 bases. Germline values: CDR1 SGHAT, CDR2 FQNNGV. The CDR3 is 14 residues long. V dropped 5 bases and J dropped 0 bases, with 11 bases sitting between them. The CDR3 bases are TGTGCCAGCAGCCCAACGACAGGCTCCTACGAGCAGTACTTC. Translating it yields CASSPTTGSYEQYF.